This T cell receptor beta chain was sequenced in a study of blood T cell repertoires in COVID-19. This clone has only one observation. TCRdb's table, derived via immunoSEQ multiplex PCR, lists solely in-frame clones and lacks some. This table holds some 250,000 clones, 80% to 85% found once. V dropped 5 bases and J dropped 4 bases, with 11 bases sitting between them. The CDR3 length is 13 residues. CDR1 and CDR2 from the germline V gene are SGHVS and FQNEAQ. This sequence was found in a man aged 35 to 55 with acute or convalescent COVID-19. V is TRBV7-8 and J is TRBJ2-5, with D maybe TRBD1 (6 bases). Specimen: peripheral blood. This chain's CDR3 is CASSGRGRETQYF. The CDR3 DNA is TGTGCCAGCAGCGGCAGGGGCCGAGAGACCCAGTACTTC.